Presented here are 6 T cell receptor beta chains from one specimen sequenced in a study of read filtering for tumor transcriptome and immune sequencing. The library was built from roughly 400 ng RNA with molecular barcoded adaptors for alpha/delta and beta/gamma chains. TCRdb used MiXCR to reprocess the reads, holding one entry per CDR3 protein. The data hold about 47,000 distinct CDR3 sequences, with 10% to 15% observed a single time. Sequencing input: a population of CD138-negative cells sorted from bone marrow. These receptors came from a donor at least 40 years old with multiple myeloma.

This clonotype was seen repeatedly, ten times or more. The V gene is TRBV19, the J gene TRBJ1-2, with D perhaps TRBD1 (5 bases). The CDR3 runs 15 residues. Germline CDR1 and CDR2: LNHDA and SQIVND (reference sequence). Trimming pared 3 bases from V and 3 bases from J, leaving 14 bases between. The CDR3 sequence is CASSIERGLDYGYTF. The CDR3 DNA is TGTGCCAGTAGTATCGAAAGGGGACTCGACTATGGCTACACCTTC. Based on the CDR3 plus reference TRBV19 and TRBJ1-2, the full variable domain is DGGITQSPKYLFRKEGQNVTLSCEQNLNHDAMYWYRQDPGQGLRLIYYSQIVNDFQKGDIAEGYSVSREKKESFPLTVTSAQKNPTAFYLCASSIERGLDYGYTFGSGTRLTVV.

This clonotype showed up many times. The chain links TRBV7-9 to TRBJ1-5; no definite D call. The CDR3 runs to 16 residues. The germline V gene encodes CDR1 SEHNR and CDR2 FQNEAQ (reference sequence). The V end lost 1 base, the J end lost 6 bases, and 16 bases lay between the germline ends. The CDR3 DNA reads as TGTGCCAGCAGCTTAGTAGGAGGTGGTGGTGTTCAGCCCCAGCATTTT. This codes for CASSLVGGGGVQPQHF.

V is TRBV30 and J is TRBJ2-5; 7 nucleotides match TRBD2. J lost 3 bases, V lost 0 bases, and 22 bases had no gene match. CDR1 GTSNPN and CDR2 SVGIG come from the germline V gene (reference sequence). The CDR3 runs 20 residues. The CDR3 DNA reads TGTGCCTGGAGTGTACCCCCCGGACTAGTGGGCGTTGTTGGAAAAGAGACCCAGTACTTC. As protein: CAWSVPPGLVGVVGKETQYF.

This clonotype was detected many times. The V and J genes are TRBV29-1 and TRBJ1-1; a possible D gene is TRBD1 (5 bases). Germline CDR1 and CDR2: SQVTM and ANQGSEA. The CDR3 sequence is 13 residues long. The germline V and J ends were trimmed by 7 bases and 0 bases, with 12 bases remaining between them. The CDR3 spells CSARQFMNTEAFF. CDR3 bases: TGCAGCGCTAGACAGTTCATGAACACTGAAGCTTTCTTT.

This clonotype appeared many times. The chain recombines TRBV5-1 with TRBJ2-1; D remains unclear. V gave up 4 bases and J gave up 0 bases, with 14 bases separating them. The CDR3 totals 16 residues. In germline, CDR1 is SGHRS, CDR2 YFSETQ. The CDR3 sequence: CASSPSPRSSYNEQFF. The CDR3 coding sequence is TGCGCCAGCAGCCCATCCCCCCGAAGCTCCTACAATGAGCAGTTCTTC.

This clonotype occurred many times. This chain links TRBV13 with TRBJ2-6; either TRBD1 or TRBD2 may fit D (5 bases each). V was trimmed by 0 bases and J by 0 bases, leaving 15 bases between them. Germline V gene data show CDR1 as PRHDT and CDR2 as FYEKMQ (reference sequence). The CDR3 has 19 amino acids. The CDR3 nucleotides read TGTGCCAGCAGCTTAGGTGGGGGAGAGCTGATCTCTGGGGCCAACGTCCTGACTTTC. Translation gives CASSLGGGELISGANVLTF. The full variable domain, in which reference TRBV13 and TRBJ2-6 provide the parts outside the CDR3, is AAGVIQSPRHLIKEKRETATLKCYPIPRHDTVYWYQQGPGQDPQFLISFYEKMQSDKGSIPDRFSAQQFSDYHSELNMSSLELGDSALYFCASSLGGGELISGANVLTFGAGSRLTVL.